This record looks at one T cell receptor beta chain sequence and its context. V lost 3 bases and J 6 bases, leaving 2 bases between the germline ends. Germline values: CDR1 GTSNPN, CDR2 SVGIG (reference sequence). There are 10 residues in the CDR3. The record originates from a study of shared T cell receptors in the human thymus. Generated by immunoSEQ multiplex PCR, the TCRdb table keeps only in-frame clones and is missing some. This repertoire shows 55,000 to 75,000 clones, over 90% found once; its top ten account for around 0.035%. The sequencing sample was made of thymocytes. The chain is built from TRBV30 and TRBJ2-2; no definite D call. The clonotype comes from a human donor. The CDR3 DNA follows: TGTGCCTGGAGATCCGGGGAGCTGTTTTTT. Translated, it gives CAWRSGELFF.